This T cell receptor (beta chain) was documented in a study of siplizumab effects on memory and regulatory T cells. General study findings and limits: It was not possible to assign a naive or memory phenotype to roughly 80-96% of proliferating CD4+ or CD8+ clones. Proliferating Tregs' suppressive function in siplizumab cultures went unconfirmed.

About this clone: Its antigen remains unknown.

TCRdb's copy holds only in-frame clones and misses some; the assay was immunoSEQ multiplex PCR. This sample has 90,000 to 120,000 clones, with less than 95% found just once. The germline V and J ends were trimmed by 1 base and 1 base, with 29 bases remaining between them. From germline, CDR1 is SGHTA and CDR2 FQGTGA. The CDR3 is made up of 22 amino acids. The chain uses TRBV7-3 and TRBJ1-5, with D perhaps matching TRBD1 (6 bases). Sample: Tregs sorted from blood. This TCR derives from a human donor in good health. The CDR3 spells CASSLKGGGSKSRLGSNQPQHF. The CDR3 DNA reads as TGTGCCAGCAGCTTAAAGGGGGGCGGGAGTAAGAGCCGTTTGGGAAGCAATCAGCCCCAGCATTTT.